This T cell receptor beta chain was observed in a study of tumor-infiltrating lymphocytes in localized non-small cell lung cancer. Here immunoSEQ multiplex PCR was the method, and the copy in TCRdb shows in-frame clones only, minus some. The top ten clones hold approximately 7.1% of a sample with over 7,000 clones, 74% of them seen once. This CDR3 region has 16 residues. In germline, CDR1 is SGHDT, CDR2 YYEEEE. With 4 bases clipped from V and 9 bases from J, the junction kept 15 bases outside the gene matches. This clone was observed a handful of times. The J gene is TRBJ2-1, the V gene TRBV5-6, with 8 bases aligning to TRBD2. This sequence originates from a human donor with non-small cell lung cancer. Sequencing was carried out using uninvolved lung tissue not adjacent to the tumor. CDR3 bases: TGTGCCAGCAGCCTCGATAGCGGGGCATTCTTCGCTGAGCAGTTCTTC. It specifies CASSLDSGAFFAEQFF.